This passage covers 14 T cell receptor beta chains from one sample sequenced in a study of OX40 agonist ivuxolimab in advanced cancers. Clones were read by immunoSEQ multiplex PCR, and TCRdb kept only the in-frame ones, dropping some. The sample includes fewer than 50,000 clones, 88% of them seen just once. Material: CD4+ or CD8+ T cells sorted from blood, obtained in a trial of the OX40 agonist ivuxolimab. All receptors derive from an adult with an advanced solid tumor such as melanoma, head and neck, liver or kidney cancer.

The DNA of the CDR3 is TGTGCCAGCAGCTTCTTTGACCCCGCGGCGTCTGGTAATGAAAAACTGTTTTTT. It encodes CASSFFDPAASGNEKLFF. The chain joins TRBV11-3 to TRBJ1-4; unclear D gene. V was cut by 3 bases and J by 4 bases, with 21 bases left in between. Per germline, CDR1 SGHNT and CDR2 YENEEA. The length of the CDR3 is 18 residues.

The chain recombines TRBV12-5 with TRBJ2-7; 14 nucleotides match TRBD2. Germline V gene sequence: CDR1 LGHNT, CDR2 FRNRAP. Trimming took 2 bases from V and 2 from J; bases not matched to a gene: 8. The CDR3 covers 18 residues. Here the CDR3 reads CASGLPGTSGGLTYEQYF. Here the CDR3 DNA reads TGTGCTAGTGGTTTGCCCGGGACTAGCGGGGGCCTTACCTACGAGCAGTACTTC.

The chain joins TRBV5-3 to TRBJ1-3; D gene ambiguous. TRBV5-3 belongs to the ORF category, with a function that is uncertain. This CDR3 region has 15 residues. Trimming removed 4 bases from V and 0 bases from J, with 11 bases in between. Here the CDR3 reads CARSPTFLSGNTIYF. CDR3 sequence (DNA): TGTGCCAGAAGCCCGACCTTTCTCTCTGGAAACACCATATATTTT.

The sample holds a few counts of this clone. The V gene is TRBV15, the J gene TRBJ2-2; D possibly corresponds to TRBD2 (6 bases). Germline assignment: CDR1 LNHNV and CDR2 YYDKDF (reference sequence). Trimming took off 1 base at V and 4 bases at J, with 16 bases between the two ends. The CDR3 totals 17 residues. DNA of the CDR3: TGTGCCACCAGCAGAGGGGATAAGGACTATTCCACCGGGGAGCTGTTTTTT. Its translation is CATSRGDKDYSTGELFF. The whole variable domain, filled in from reference TRBV15 and TRBJ2-2, reads DAMVIQNPRYQVTQFGKPVTLSCSQTLNHNVMYWYQQKSSQAPKLLFHYYDKDFNNEADTPDNFQSRRPNTSFCFLDIRSPGLGDTAMYLCATSRGDKDYSTGELFFGEGSRLTVL.

The chain has TRBV7-9 and TRBJ2-7; TRBD2 might be the D (6 bases). There are 15 residues in the CDR3. Germline CDR1 and CDR2: SEHNR and FQNEAQ (reference sequence). The V end was cut by 1 base, the J end by 2 bases, with 12 bases between. Here the CDR3 reads CASSLGGSGAYEQYF. DNA of the CDR3: TGTGCCAGCAGCTTAGGAGGTAGCGGTGCCTACGAGCAGTACTTC.

V is TRBV5-6 and J is TRBJ1-1; possibly TRBD1 for D (5 bases). Germline CDR1 SGHDT, CDR2 YYEEEE. V was trimmed by 0 bases and J by 0 bases, leaving 9 bases between them. This CDR3 spans 15 amino acids. For the CDR3, the DNA is TGTGCCAGCAGCTTGGCAAAGACAGTGAACACTGAAGCTTTCTTT. Encoded protein: CASSLAKTVNTEAFF.

The CDR3 sequence is CASSFPLYEQFF. As DNA, the CDR3 is TGTGCCAGCAGCTTCCCCTTGTATGAGCAGTTCTTC. V and J are TRBV7-8 and TRBJ2-1; D unresolved. The V gene lost 3 bases and the J gene lost 8 bases, with 8 bases spanning the gap. The germline CDR1 and CDR2 sequences are SGHVS and FQNEAQ. The CDR3 totals 12 residues.

The rearrangement joins TRBV10-3 to TRBJ2-1; 11 bases map to TRBD2. The germline V gene has CDR1 ENHRY and CDR2 SYGVKD. The V gene end was trimmed by 5 bases and the J gene end by 5 bases; junction bases not matched to a gene: 11. CDR3 length: 17 residues. For the CDR3, the DNA is TGTGCCATCAGTCAGGGGACTAGCGGTGGGGGGGACAATGAGCAGTTCTTC. Translated, it gives CAISQGTSGGGDNEQFF.

This clone was counted a single time. CDR3 coding DNA: TGTGCCAGCAGCTGGGGGTCCGTAAGTTCAGATACGCAGTATTTT. Translation: CASSWGSVSSDTQYF. This chain uses TRBV2 with TRBJ2-3; either TRBD1 or TRBD2 may supply D (5 bases each). Trimming cost V 6 bases and J 4 bases, with 17 bases left between them. Germline V gives CDR1 SNHLY, CDR2 FYNNEI. This CDR3 contains 15 residues. The variable domain in full, completed from reference TRBV2 and TRBJ2-3, reads EPEVTQTPSHQVTQMGQEVILRCVPISNHLYFYWYRQILGQKVEFLVSFYNNEISEKSEIFDDQFSVERPDGSNFTLKIRSTKLEDSAMYFCASSWGSVSSDTQYFGPGTRLTVL.

The chain recombines TRBV6-5 with TRBJ2-7, with D perhaps given as TRBD1 or TRBD2 (6 bases each). Germline loops: CDR1 MNHEY, CDR2 SVGAGI. The CDR3 sequence is 13 residues long. V gave up 5 bases and J gave up 2 bases, with 10 bases separating them. The CDR3 DNA sequence: TGTGCCAGCAGTAGGGGGGCCGCCTACGAGCAGTACTTC. Its translation is CASSRGAAYEQYF.

V and J are TRBV6-6 and TRBJ2-7, with 7 nucleotides matching TRBD2. Per germline, CDR1 MNHNY and CDR2 SVGAGI (reference sequence). Losses at the gene ends were 3 bases for V and 2 bases for J; bases not matched to a gene: 7. This CDR3 is 15 amino acids long. This chain's CDR3 is CASSYLAGTTYEQYF. The CDR3 nucleotides read TGTGCCAGCAGTTATTTGGCCGGGACTACCTACGAGCAGTACTTC.

This clone occurred once. The rearrangement links TRBV28 to TRBJ2-3, with TRBD2 matching over 9 bases. In germline, CDR1 is MDHEN, CDR2 SYDVKM. The J segment lost 2 bases and the V segment lost 3 bases, leaving 6 bases of the junction unmatched. The CDR3 sequence is 16 residues long. This chain's CDR3 is CASSFPTSGITDTQYF. Here the CDR3 DNA reads TGTGCCAGCAGTTTCCCGACTAGCGGCATCACAGATACGCAGTATTTT. Using reference TRBV28 and TRBJ2-3 for the parts outside the CDR3, the full variable domain is DVKVTQSSRYLVKRTGEKVFLECVQDMDHENMFWYRQDPGLGLRLIYFSYDVKMKEKGDIPEGYSVSREKKERFSLILESASTNQTSMYLCASSFPTSGITDTQYFGPGTRLTVL.

With regard to this clone: Other DNA sequences of this sample code for an identical CDR3. The chain employs TRBV6-5 and TRBJ2-7; tentative D call: TRBD1 (5 bases). The CDR3 extends over 16 amino acids. CDR1 and CDR2 (germline): MNHEY, SVGAGI. Trimming pared 0 bases from V and 1 base from J, leaving 13 bases between. DNA for the CDR3: TGTGCCAGCAGTTACTCGCAACCGCAGGGATCCTACGAGCAGTACTTC. Protein: CASSYSQPQGSYEQYF.

The genes are TRBV15 and TRBJ1-5; D is perhaps TRBD1 (6 bases). V was clipped by 8 bases and J by 5 bases, with 10 bases between them. The germline V gene has CDR1 LNHNV and CDR2 YYDKDF (reference sequence). The CDR3 is 12 residues long. Here the CDR3 DNA reads TGTGCCACCTCACAGGGTTATCAGCCCCAGCATTTT. Its translation: CATSQGYQPQHF.